This TCR beta chain derives from a study of T-cell reconstitution after alpha-beta-depleted transplantation in children. TCRbeta library preparation incorporated unique molecular identifiers. TCRdb re-analysed the PCR reads in MiXCR, keeping a single row per CDR3 protein. Of about 610,000 distinct CDR3 sequences in the sample, about 11% were seen once. Trimming removed 0 bases at V and 0 bases at J, with 20 bases between. Germline CDR1 reads DFQATT; CDR2 reads SNEGSKA (reference sequence). The CDR3 contains 18 residues. The sequence was obtained from a human donor who donated a stem cell graft to a child with acute myeloid leukemia. The chain couples TRBV20-1 to TRBJ1-1; D not certain. The sequences come from PBMCs from the stem cell graft donor, collected from the stem cell graft. The CDR3 DNA reads as TGCAGTGCTAGAGATATCCCATCGTCAGGTAGAATGAACACTGAAGCTTTCTTT. Translated: CSARDIPSSGRMNTEAFF.